A single sample is the source of the 9 T cell receptor beta chains below, sequenced in a study of T cell changes during pregnancy in multiple sclerosis (dated by TCRdb to the late 2010s). The library relied on the immunoSEQ multiplex PCR assay. The source is immuneACCESS, and TCRdb retained only in-frame sequences with V and J called. Part of the clones is not carried over; for the studies checked, unresolved V genes explain less than half of this, and the remainder is unexplained. For this sample there are some 59,000 clones; 80% to 90% appear just once. The top ten clonotypes cover around 2.5% of the sample. Specimen: peripheral blood, collected in the first trimester of pregnancy. Receptor source: a female donor with multiple sclerosis, enrolled in a pregnancy study.

V usage is TRBV5-4 and J usage is TRBJ2-1, with 10 bases identical to TRBD2. The V and J ends lost 6 bases and 4 bases, in that order; junction bases with no gene match: 10. The CDR3 contains 16 residues. Germline loops: CDR1 SGHNT, CDR2 YYREEE (reference sequence). This chain's CDR3 is CASNWGIAGGYNEQFF. The CDR3 bases are TGTGCCAGCAACTGGGGAATAGCGGGAGGTTACAATGAGCAGTTCTTC.

This chain uses TRBV19 with TRBJ2-5; weak D call: TRBD2 (6 bases). The CDR3 has 13 amino acids. Germline-derived CDR1 and CDR2 are LNHDA and SQIVND (reference sequence). The CDR3 loop reads CAPGRPAGETQYF. CDR3 bases: TGTGCACCCGGACGGCCCGCGGGGGAGACCCAGTACTTC.

V usage is TRBV7-6 and J usage is TRBJ2-2, with a weak D call TRBD1 (6 bases). V gave up 5 bases and J gave up 0 bases, with 16 bases separating them. CDR1 is SGHVS, CDR2 FNYEAQ, per germline. The CDR3 runs 17 residues. CDR3 sequence reads: CASSLHTGTTNTGELFF. The CDR3 coding sequence is TGTGCCAGCAGCCTACACACCGGGACAACGAACACCGGGGAGCTGTTTTTT.

The chain recombines TRBV11-3 with TRBJ2-3; D possibly corresponds to TRBD2 (6 bases). Germline CDR1 reads SGHNT; CDR2 reads YENEEA. V gave up 5 bases and J gave up 5 bases, with 20 bases separating them. The CDR3 covers 16 residues. DNA for the CDR3: TGTGCCAGCAGCACACGCCGGGACTCCCGCGGAGATACGCAGTATTTT. This sequence encodes CASSTRRDSRGDTQYF. Drawing the rest from reference TRBV11-3 and TRBJ2-3, the complete variable domain is EAGVVQSPRYKIIEKKQPVAFWCNPISGHNTLYWYLQNLGQGPELLIRYENEEAVDDSQLPKDRFSAERLKGVDSTLKIQPAELGDSAVYLCASSTRRDSRGDTQYFGPGTRLTVL.

The chain is built from TRBV7-7 and TRBJ2-3; D is ambiguous. CDR1 SSHAT and CDR2 FNYEAQ come from the germline V gene (reference sequence). There are 13 residues in the CDR3. V was cut by 5 bases and J by 2 bases, with 8 bases left in between. The chain's CDR3 is CASSLGVTDTQYF. CDR3 DNA sequence: TGTGCCAGCAGCCTCGGAGTCACAGATACGCAGTATTTT.

This clone appeared once. The rearrangement links TRBV6-5 to TRBJ2-7; a possible D gene is TRBD1 (5 bases). V lost 0 bases to trimming and J lost 3 bases, with 9 bases between them. The CDR3 totals 14 residues. Germline V gene data show CDR1 as MNHEY and CDR2 as SVGAGI. CDR3 sequence (DNA): TGTGCCAGCAGTTACTCTCCAGGGCACTACGAGCAGTACTTC. Translation gives CASSYSPGHYEQYF.

V and J are TRBV7-8 and TRBJ2-7, with D perhaps matching TRBD2 (5 bases). The V end was cut by 1 base, the J end by 3 bases, with 10 bases between. This CDR3 contains 14 residues. Germline loops: CDR1 SGHVS, CDR2 FQNEAQ. The CDR3 loop is CASSLVEGDYEQYF. For the CDR3, the DNA is TGTGCCAGCAGCTTAGTCGAGGGAGACTACGAGCAGTACTTC.

V is TRBV2 and J is TRBJ2-4, with D tentatively TRBD2 (6 bases). The CDR3 has 12 residues. CDR1 is SNHLY and CDR2 is FYNNEI in the germline V gene. The V gene lost 7 bases and the J gene lost 8 bases, with 12 bases spanning the gap. In DNA, the CDR3 is TGTGCCAGCATGGGGGGAAGAGACATTCAGTACTTC. Protein product: CASMGGRDIQYF.

The chain employs TRBV15 and TRBJ1-5; 8 bases align to TRBD1. The CDR3 is 18 amino acids. Germline values: CDR1 LNHNV, CDR2 YYDKDF (reference sequence). The V segment lost 2 bases and the J segment 2 bases; nucleotides outside the gene matches: 11. The CDR3 DNA is TGTGCCACCAGCAGACCCACCGAGACAGGGGCCGGCAATCAGCCCCAGCATTTT. Its translation is CATSRPTETGAGNQPQHF.